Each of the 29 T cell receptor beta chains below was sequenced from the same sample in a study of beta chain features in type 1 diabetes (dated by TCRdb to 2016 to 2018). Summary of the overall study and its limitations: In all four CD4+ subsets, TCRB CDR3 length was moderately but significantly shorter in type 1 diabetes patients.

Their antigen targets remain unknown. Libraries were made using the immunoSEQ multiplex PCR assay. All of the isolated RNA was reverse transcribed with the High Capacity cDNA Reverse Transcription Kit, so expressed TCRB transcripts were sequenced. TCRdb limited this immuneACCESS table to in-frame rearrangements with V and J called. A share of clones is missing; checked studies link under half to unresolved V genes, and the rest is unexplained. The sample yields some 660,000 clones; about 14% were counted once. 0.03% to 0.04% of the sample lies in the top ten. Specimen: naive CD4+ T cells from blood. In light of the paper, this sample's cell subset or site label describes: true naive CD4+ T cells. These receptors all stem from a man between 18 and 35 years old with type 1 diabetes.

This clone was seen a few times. CDR3 bases: TGTGCCAGCAGCCCCAACCCCGGGATTAGCGGGGACAATGAGCAGTTCTTC. It codes for CASSPNPGISGDNEQFF. V usage is TRBV7-9 and J usage is TRBJ2-1, with 8 bases matching TRBD2. V lost 5 bases and J lost 5; bases outside the gene matches: 14. Germline V CDR1 and CDR2: SEHNR, FQNEAQ (reference sequence). The CDR3 is 17 residues long.

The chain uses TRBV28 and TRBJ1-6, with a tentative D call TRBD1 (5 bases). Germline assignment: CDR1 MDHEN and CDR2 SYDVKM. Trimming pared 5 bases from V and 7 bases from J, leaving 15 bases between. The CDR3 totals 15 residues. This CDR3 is CASSLPTGGNSPLHF. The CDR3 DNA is TGTGCCAGCAGTCTCCCGACCGGGGGAAATTCACCCCTCCACTTT. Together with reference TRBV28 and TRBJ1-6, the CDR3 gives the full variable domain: DVKVTQSSRYLVKRTGEKVFLECVQDMDHENMFWYRQDPGLGLRLIYFSYDVKMKEKGDIPEGYSVSREKKERFSLILESASTNQTSMYLCASSLPTGGNSPLHFGNGTRLTVT.

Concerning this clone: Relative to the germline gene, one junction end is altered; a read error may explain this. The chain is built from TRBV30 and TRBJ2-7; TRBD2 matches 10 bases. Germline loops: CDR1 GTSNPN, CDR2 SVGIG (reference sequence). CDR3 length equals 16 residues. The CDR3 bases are TGCGCCAGCAGCCCTCATGAGGGACTAGCGTTTTACGAGCAGTACTTC. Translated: CASSPHEGLAFYEQYF.

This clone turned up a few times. CDR3: CASSLFLNTEAFF. The DNA for the CDR3 is TGTGCCAGCAGCTTATTCCTGAACACTGAAGCTTTCTTT. The chain recombines TRBV11-2 with TRBJ1-1, with no clear D. Trimming shortened V by 2 bases and J by 0 bases, and 4 bases separated the two germline ends. Germline V gene sequence: CDR1 SGHAT, CDR2 FQNNGV. There are 13 residues in the CDR3.

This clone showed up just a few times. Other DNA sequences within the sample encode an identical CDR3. In nucleotides, the CDR3 is TGTGCCAGCAGCTTAAGACTCTCTGGGGCCAACGTCCTGACTTTC. Residues: CASSLRLSGANVLTF. The chain has TRBV7-9 and TRBJ2-6, with D unresolved. This CDR3 comprises 15 residues. Per the germline V gene, CDR1 is SEHNR and CDR2 is FQNEAQ (reference sequence). Trimming removed 2 bases from V and 0 bases from J, with 5 bases in between.

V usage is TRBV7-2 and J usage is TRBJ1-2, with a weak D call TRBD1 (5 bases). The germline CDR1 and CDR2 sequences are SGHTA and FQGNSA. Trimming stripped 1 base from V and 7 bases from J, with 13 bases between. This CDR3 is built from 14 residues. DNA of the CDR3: TGTGCCAGCAGCTTAGTACGCAGGGAAGGTGGCTACACCTTC. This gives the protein CASSLVRREGGYTF.

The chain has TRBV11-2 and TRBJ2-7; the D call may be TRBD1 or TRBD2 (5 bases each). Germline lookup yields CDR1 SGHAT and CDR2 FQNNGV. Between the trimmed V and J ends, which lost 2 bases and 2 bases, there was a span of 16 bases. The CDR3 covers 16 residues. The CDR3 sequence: CASSLNPGTGTYEQYF. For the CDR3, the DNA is TGTGCCAGCAGCTTAAACCCCGGGACGGGAACCTACGAGCAGTACTTC.

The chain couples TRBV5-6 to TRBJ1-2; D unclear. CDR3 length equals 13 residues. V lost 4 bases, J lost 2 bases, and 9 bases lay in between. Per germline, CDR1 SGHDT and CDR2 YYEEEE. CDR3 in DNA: TGTGCCAGCAGCCCAACAGAAAACTATGGCTACACCTTC. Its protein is CASSPTENYGYTF.

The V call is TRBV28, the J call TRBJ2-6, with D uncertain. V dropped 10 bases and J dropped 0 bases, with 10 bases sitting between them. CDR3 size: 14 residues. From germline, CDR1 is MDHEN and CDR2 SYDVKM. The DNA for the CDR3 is TGTGCCATTAACAGAGGCTCTGGGGCCAACGTCCTGACTTTC. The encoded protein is CAINRGSGANVLTF.

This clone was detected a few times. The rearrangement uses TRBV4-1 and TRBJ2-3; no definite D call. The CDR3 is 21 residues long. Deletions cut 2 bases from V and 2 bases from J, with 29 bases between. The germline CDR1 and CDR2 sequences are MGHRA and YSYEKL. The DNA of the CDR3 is TGCGCCAGCAGCCAATCGCCGAGGAGCATTGGGGAATGGAGCTCCACAGATACGCAGTATTTT. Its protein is CASSQSPRSIGEWSSTDTQYF.

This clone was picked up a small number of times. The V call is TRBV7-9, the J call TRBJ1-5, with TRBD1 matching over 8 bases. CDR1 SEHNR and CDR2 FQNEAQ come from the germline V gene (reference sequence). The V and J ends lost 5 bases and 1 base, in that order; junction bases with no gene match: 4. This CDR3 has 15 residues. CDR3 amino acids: CASSQGQGSNQPQHF. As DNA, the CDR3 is TGTGCCAGCAGCCAAGGACAGGGCAGCAATCAGCCCCAGCATTTT.

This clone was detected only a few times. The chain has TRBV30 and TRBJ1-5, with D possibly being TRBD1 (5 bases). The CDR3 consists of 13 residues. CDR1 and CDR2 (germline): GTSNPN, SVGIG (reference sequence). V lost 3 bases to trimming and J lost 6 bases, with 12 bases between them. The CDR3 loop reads CAWSSGGAQPQHF. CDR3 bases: TGTGCCTGGAGCTCTGGAGGGGCTCAGCCCCAGCATTTT.

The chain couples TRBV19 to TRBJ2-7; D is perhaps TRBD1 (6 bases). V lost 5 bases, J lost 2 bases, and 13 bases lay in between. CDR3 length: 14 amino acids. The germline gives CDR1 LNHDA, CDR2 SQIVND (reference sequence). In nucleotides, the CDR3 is TGTGCCAGTAGTTCGGCAGGGGAAGCCTACGAGCAGTACTTC. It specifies CASSSAGEAYEQYF. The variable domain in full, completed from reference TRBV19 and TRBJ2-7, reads DGGITQSPKYLFRKEGQNVTLSCEQNLNHDAMYWYRQDPGQGLRLIYYSQIVNDFQKGDIAEGYSVSREKKESFPLTVTSAQKNPTAFYLCASSSAGEAYEQYFGPGTRLTVT.

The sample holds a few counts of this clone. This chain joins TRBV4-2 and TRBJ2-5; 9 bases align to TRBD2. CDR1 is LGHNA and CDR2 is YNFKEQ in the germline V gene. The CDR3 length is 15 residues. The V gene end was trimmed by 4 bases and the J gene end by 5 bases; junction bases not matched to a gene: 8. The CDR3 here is CASSPQAGLAETQYF. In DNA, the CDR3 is TGTGCCAGCAGCCCCCAAGCAGGACTAGCGGAGACCCAGTACTTC.

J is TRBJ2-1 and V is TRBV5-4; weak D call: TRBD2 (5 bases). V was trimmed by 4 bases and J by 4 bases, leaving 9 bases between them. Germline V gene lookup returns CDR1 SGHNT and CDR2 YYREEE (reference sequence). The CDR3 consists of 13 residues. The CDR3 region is CASSLGLYNEQFF. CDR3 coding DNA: TGTGCCAGCAGCCTCGGACTTTACAATGAGCAGTTCTTC.

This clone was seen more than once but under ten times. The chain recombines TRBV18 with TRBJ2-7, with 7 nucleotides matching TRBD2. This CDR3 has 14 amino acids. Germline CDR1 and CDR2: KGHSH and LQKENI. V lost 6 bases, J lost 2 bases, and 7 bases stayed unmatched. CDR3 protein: CASSLGLEAYEQYF. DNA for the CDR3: TGTGCCAGCTCTCTTGGACTAGAAGCCTACGAGCAGTACTTC.

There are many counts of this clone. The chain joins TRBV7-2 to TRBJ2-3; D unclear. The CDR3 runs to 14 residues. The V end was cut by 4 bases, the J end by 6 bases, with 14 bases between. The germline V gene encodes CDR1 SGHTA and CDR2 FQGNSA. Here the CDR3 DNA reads TGTGCCAGCAGCTGGGGTGGAGCATCGGATACGCAGTATTTT. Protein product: CASSWGGASDTQYF.

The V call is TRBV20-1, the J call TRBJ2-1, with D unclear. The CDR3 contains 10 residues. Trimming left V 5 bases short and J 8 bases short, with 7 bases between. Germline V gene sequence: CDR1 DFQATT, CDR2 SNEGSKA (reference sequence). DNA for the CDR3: TGCAGTGCTCCCAACTATGAGCAGTTCTTC. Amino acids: CSAPNYEQFF.

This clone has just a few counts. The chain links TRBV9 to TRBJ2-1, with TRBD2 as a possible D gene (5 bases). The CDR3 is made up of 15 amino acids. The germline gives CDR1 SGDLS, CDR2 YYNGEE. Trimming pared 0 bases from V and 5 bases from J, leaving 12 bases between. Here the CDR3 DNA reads TGTGCCAGCAGCGTAGACGGGATCCCCCACAATGAGCAGTTCTTC. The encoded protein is CASSVDGIPHNEQFF.

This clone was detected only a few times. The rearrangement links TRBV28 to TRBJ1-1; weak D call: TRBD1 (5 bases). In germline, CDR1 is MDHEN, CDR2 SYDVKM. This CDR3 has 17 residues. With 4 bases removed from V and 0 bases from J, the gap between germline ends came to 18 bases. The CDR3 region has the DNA TGTGCCAGCAGTTCCTTAGACAGCCCTGTCATGAACACTGAAGCTTTCTTT. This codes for CASSSLDSPVMNTEAFF.

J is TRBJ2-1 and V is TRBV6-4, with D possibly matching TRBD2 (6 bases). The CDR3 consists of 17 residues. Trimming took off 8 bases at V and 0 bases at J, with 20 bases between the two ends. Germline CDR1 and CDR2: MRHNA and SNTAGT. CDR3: CASSLVGGTASYNEQFF. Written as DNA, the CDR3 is TGTGCCAGCTCTCTGGTGGGCGGGACTGCCTCCTACAATGAGCAGTTCTTC.

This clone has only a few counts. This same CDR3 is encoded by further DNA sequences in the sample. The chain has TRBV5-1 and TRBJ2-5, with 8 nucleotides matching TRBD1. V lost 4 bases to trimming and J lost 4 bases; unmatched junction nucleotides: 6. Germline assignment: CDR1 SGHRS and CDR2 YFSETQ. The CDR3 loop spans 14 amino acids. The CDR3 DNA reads TGCGCCAGCAGCCCCGGACAGGGTAGAGAGACCCAGTACTTC. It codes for CASSPGQGRETQYF.

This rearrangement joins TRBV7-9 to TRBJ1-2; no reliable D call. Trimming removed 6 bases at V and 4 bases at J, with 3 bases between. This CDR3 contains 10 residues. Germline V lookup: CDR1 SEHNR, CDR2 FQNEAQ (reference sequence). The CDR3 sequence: CASSRYGYTF. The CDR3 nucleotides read TGTGCCAGCAGTCGCTATGGCTACACCTTC.

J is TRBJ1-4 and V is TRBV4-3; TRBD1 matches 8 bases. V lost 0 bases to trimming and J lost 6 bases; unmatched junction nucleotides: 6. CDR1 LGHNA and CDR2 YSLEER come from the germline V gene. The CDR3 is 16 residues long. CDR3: CASSQDGNRGDEKLFF. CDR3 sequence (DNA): TGCGCCAGCAGCCAAGATGGTAACAGGGGGGATGAAAAACTGTTTTTT.

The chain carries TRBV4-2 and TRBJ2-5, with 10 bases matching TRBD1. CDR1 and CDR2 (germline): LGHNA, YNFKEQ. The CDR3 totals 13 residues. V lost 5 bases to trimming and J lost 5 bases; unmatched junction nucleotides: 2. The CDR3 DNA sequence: TGTGCCAGCAGCTTGGACAGGGGGGAGACCCAGTACTTC. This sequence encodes CASSLDRGETQYF.

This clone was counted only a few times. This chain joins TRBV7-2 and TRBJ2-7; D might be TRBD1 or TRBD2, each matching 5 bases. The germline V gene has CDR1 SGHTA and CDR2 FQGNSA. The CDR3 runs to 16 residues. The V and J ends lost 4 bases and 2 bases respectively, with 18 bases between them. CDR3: CASSSIIKGTPYEQYF. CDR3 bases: TGTGCCAGCAGCTCTATTATCAAGGGGACCCCCTACGAGCAGTACTTC.

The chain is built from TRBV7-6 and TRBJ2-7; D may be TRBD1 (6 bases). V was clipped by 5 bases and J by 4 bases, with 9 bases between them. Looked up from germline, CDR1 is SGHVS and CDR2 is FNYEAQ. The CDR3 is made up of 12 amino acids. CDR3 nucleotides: TGTGCCAGCAGCGTGAGGGGGTACGAGCAGTACTTC. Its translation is CASSVRGYEQYF.

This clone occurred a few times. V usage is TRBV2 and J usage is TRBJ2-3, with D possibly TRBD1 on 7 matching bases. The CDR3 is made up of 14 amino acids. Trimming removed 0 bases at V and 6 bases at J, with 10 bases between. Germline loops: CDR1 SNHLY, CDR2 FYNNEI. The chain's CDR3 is CASSEASGGDTQYF. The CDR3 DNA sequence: TGTGCCAGCAGTGAAGCGTCAGGGGGGGATACGCAGTATTTT.

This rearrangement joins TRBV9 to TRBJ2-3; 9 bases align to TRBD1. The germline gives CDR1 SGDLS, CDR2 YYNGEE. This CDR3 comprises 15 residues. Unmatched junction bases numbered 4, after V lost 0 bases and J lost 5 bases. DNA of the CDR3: TGTGCCAGCAGCGTAGTACAGGGGGCGATAGATACGCAGTATTTT. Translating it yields CASSVVQGAIDTQYF.